This is a list of T cell receptor beta chains from one sample in a study of blood T cell repertoires in COVID-19. Using immunoSEQ multiplex PCR, the repertoire was profiled, and TCRdb retains in-frame clones only, with some absent. The sample records roughly 400,000 clones, more than 70% being singletons. Input material: peripheral blood. These receptors all come from a woman aged 55-69 years with COVID-19, enrolled during active disease. CDR3s include the opening cysteine and the closing phenylalanine or tryptophan. The D gene is left open where the match is weak. The listing skips clone size in some rows; elsewhere it reads once, few, many or a size class.

D: -; size: -; J: TRBJ2-6; V: TRBV2; CDR3: CASNLNRAGANVLTF; DNA: TGTGCCAGCAACCTTAACAGGGCTGGGGCCAACGTCCTGACTTTC
D: -; size: -; J: TRBJ2-7; V: TRBV9; CDR3: CASSASGDVSYEQYF; DNA: TGTGCCAGCAGCGCATCGGGGGACGTCTCCTACGAGCAGTACTTC
D: TRBD1; size: once; J: TRBJ1-1; V: TRBV11-2; CDR3: CASSFTGGPTEAFF; DNA: TGTGCCAGCAGTTTCACAGGGGGCCCCACTGAAGCTTTCTTT
D: -; size: -; J: TRBJ2-5; V: TRBV27; CDR3: CASSTDPGKQETQYF; DNA: TGTGCCAGCAGTACCGACCCGGGGAAACAAGAGACCCAGTACTTC
D: TRBD2; size: -; J: TRBJ2-5; V: TRBV6-6; CDR3: CASSYSTGLAGAAQYF; DNA: TGTGCCAGCAGTTACTCGACAGGACTAGCGGGGGCTGCCCAGTACTTC
D: -; size: -; J: TRBJ2-2; V: TRBV13; CDR3: CASSPGGGGKLFF; DNA: TGTGCCAGCAGCCCCGGAGGGGGGGGAAAGCTGTTTTTT
D: TRBD1; size: -; J: TRBJ2-7; V: TRBV9; CDR3: CASSVGDRVGSYEQYF; DNA: TGTGCCAGCAGCGTAGGAGACAGGGTGGGCTCCTACGAGCAGTACTTC
D: TRBD2; size: -; J: TRBJ2-3; V: TRBV24-1; CDR3: CATSHRRGGRTDTQYF; DNA: TGTGCCACCAGCCACAGGCGGGGGGGCCGTACAGATACGCAGTATTTT
D: -; size: -; J: TRBJ1-1; V: TRBV18; CDR3: CASSPPGQSNTEAFF; DNA: TGTGCCAGCTCACCTCCGGGACAATCGAACACTGAAGCTTTCTTT
D: -; size: -; J: TRBJ2-1; V: TRBV10-3; CDR3: CAISESQGTYNEQFF; DNA: TGTGCCATCAGTGAGAGTCAGGGGACCTACAATGAGCAGTTCTTC
D: -; size: -; J: TRBJ1-6; V: TRBV6-4; CDR3: CASSDSGNNSPLHF; DNA: TGTGCCAGCAGTGACTCCGGGAATAATTCACCCCTCCACTTT
D: -; size: -; J: TRBJ2-2; V: TRBV13; CDR3: CASSSSNTGELFF; DNA: TGTGCCAGCAGCTCCTCGAACACCGGGGAGCTGTTTTTT
D: TRBD2; size: -; J: TRBJ2-5; V: TRBV3-1/TRBV3-2; CDR3: CASSLRYSSGGPQETQYF; DNA: TGTGCCAGCAGCCTGAGATATTCGAGCGGGGGCCCTCAAGAGACCCAGTACTTC
D: -; size: -; J: TRBJ1-5; V: TRBV6-5; CDR3: CASSGSNQPQHF; DNA: TGTGCCAGCTCGGGTAGCAATCAGCCCCAGCATTTT